The rows below give T cell receptor beta chains drawn from one sample of a study of OX40 agonist ivuxolimab in advanced cancers. TCRdb's copy holds only in-frame clones and misses some; the assay was immunoSEQ multiplex PCR. Of 70,000 to 80,000 clones in the sample, over 90% are singletons; the top ten hold around 6%. Sequencing was performed on CD4+ or CD8+ T cells sorted from blood, taken in a trial of the OX40 agonist ivuxolimab. The source is an adult with an advanced solid tumor such as melanoma, head and neck, liver or kidney cancer. CDR3s include the opening cysteine and the closing phenylalanine or tryptophan. D genes are given only for firm matches. Rows give clone size only sometimes, using once, few, many, or a class for an expanded clone.

length: 17
V: TRBV7-3
size: few
J: TRBJ2-3
D: .
CDR3: CASSHAGLGVGTDTQYF
DNA: TGTGCCAGCAGCCATGCGGGCCTCGGAGTCGGCACAGATACGCAGTATTTT

length: 16
V: TRBV5-1
size: .
J: TRBJ1-3
D: TRBD1
CDR3: CASSSIPGQGGNTIYF
DNA: TGCGCCAGCAGCTCGATCCCGGGACAGGGCGGAAACACCATATATTTT

length: 16
V: TRBV29-1
size: .
J: TRBJ2-2
D: TRBD1
CDR3: CSVEDGGRGHTGELFF
DNA: TGCAGCGTTGAAGATGGGGGCAGGGGGCACACCGGGGAGCTGTTTTTT

length: 16
V: TRBV25-1
size: .
J: TRBJ1-4
D: TRBD1
CDR3: CASSKVRGTANEKLFF
DNA: TGTGCCAGCAGCAAGGTCCGGGGGACAGCTAATGAAAAACTGTTTTTT

length: 13
V: TRBV27
size: .
J: TRBJ2-7
D: .
CDR3: CASKRGYPYEQYF
DNA: TGTGCCAGCAAGCGCGGGTACCCCTACGAGCAGTACTTC

length: 12
V: TRBV6-1
size: .
J: TRBJ2-3
D: .
CDR3: CASSELADTQYF
DNA: TGTGCCAGCAGTGAACTCGCAGATACGCAGTATTTT

length: 13
V: TRBV10-3
size: .
J: TRBJ1-1
D: .
CDR3: CAIMGESYTEAFF
DNA: TGTGCCATCATGGGTGAAAGCTACACTGAAGCTTTCTTT

length: 13
V: TRBV5-1
size: once
J: TRBJ1-1
D: .
CDR3: CASSLAGNTEAFF
DNA: TGCGCCAGCAGCTTGGCTGGGAACACTGAAGCTTTCTTT

length: 15
V: TRBV13
size: .
J: TRBJ2-5
D: .
CDR3: CASSNSPGGLETQYF
DNA: TGTGCCAGCAGCAACTCACCTGGGGGGCTTGAGACCCAGTACTTC

length: 12
V: TRBV5-4
size: .
J: TRBJ2-7
D: TRBD2
CDR3: CASSFQGGEQYF
DNA: TGTGCCAGCAGCTTCCAGGGAGGGGAGCAGTACTTC

length: 13
V: TRBV25-1
size: .
J: TRBJ2-7
D: .
CDR3: CASRGLRVGEQYF
DNA: TGTGCCAGCAGGGGGCTCCGGGTAGGCGAGCAGTACTTC

length: 15
V: TRBV4-1
size: .
J: TRBJ2-5
D: .
CDR3: CASSQQTDNWGTQYF
DNA: TGCGCCAGCAGCCAGCAGACGGACAATTGGGGGACCCAGTACTTC

length: 15
V: TRBV2
size: .
J: TRBJ1-4
D: .
CDR3: CASSDNRVANEKLFF
DNA: TGTGCCAGCAGTGATAACCGGGTCGCTAATGAAAAACTGTTTTTT

length: 12
V: TRBV5-6
size: .
J: TRBJ1-2
D: .
CDR3: CASSLLGNGYTF
DNA: TGTGCCAGCAGCTTGTTAGGGAATGGCTACACCTTC

length: 14
V: TRBV27
size: .
J: TRBJ1-3
D: .
CDR3: CASSSVNSGNTIYF
DNA: TGTGCCAGCAGTTCCGTTAACTCTGGAAACACCATATATTTT

length: 18
V: TRBV4-3
size: .
J: TRBJ2-1
D: TRBD2
CDR3: CASSQEVLRLAAYNEQFF
DNA: TGCGCCAGCAGCCAAGAAGTCCTGAGACTAGCGGCCTACAATGAGCAGTTCTTC

length: 17
V: TRBV29-1
size: .
J: TRBJ2-3
D: .
CDR3: CSATVGGVSMIADTQYF
DNA: TGCAGCGCCACAGTGGGGGGCGTAAGTATGATAGCCGATACGCAGTATTTT

length: 13
V: TRBV6-1
size: .
J: TRBJ2-5
D: .
CDR3: CASSDRTQETQYF
DNA: TGTGCCAGCAGTGACAGGACCCAAGAGACCCAGTACTTC

length: 13
V: TRBV4-1
size: .
J: TRBJ2-5
D: .
CDR3: CASSQDLRETQYF
DNA: TGCGCCAGCAGCCAAGATCTGCGGGAGACCCAGTACTTC

length: 14
V: TRBV7-8
size: .
J: TRBJ1-5
D: .
CDR3: CASSLTESNQPQHF
DNA: TGTGCCAGCAGCCTAACAGAGTCTAATCAGCCCCAGCATTTT

length: 17
V: TRBV19
size: .
J: TRBJ1-2
D: .
CDR3: CATHDGRGPIANYGYTF
DNA: TGTGCCACCCACGACGGTCGAGGGCCCATCGCTAACTATGGCTACACCTTC

length: 16
V: TRBV5-6
size: .
J: TRBJ2-3
D: TRBD2
CDR3: CASSHTSGGRGDTQYF
DNA: TGTGCCAGCAGCCATACTAGCGGGGGCCGGGGGGATACGCAGTATTTT

length: 11
V: TRBV20-1
size: few
J: TRBJ1-1
D: .
CDR3: CSASLNTEAFF
DNA: TGCAGTGCTAGTTTGAACACTGAAGCTTTCTTT

length: 14
V: TRBV9
size: .
J: TRBJ1-3
D: TRBD1
CDR3: CASTDTGGSNTIYF
DNA: TGTGCCAGCACCGATACAGGGGGCTCTAACACCATATATTTT

length: 18
V: TRBV9
size: .
J: TRBJ1-5
D: .
CDR3: CASSERWAALYSNQPQHF
DNA: TGTGCCAGCAGCGAGCGTTGGGCAGCACTGTATAGCAATCAGCCCCAGCATTTT

length: 13
V: TRBV29-1
size: once
J: TRBJ2-7
D: .
CDR3: CSVEVAAPLEQYF
DNA: TGCAGCGTTGAAGTGGCGGCCCCCCTCGAGCAGTACTTC

length: 12
V: TRBV29-1
size: once
J: TRBJ1-2
D: TRBD1
CDR3: CSERTGDYGYTF
DNA: TGCAGTGAAAGGACAGGGGACTATGGCTACACCTTC